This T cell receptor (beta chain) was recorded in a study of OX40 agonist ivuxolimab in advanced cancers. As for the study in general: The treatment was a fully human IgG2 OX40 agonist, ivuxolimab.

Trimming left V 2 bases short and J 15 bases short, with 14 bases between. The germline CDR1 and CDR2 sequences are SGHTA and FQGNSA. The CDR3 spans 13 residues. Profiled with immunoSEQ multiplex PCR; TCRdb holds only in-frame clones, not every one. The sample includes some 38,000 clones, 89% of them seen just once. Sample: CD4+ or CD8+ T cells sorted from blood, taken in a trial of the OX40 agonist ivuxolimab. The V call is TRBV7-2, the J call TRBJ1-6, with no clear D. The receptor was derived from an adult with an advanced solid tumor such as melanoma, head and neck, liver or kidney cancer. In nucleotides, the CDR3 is TGTGCCAGCAGCTTACTAGGGTTGACCCTCCTCCACTTT. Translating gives CASSLLGLTLLHF.